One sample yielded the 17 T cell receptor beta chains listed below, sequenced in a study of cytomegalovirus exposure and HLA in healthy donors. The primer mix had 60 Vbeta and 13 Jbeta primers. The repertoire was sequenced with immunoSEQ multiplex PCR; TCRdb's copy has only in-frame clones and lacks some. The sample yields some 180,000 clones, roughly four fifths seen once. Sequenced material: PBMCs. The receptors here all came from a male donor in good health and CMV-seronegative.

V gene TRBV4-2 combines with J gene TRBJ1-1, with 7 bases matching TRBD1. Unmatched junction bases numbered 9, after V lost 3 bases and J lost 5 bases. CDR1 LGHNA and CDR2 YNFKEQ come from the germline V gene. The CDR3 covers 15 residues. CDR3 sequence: CASSHANRGRTEAFF. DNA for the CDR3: TGTGCCAGCAGCCATGCTAACAGGGGAAGGACTGAAGCTTTCTTT.

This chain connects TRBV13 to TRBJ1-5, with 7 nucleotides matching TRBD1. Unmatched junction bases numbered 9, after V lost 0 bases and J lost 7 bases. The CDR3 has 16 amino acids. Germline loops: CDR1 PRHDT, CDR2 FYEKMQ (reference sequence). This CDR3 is CASSLGLKGAGQPQHF. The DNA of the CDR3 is TGTGCCAGCAGCTTAGGCTTGAAGGGGGCGGGACAGCCCCAGCATTTT.

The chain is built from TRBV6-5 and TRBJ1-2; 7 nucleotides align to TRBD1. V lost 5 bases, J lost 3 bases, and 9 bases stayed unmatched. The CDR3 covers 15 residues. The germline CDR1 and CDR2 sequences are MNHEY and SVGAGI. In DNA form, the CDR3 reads TGTGCCAGCAGTCTACAGGGGATCCTACACTATGGCTACACCTTC. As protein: CASSLQGILHYGYTF.

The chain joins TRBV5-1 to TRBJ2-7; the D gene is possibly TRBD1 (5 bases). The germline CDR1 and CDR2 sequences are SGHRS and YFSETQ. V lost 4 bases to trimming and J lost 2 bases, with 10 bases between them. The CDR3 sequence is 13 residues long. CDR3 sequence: CASSTGTTYEQYF. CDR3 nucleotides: TGCGCCAGCAGCACAGGAACTACCTACGAGCAGTACTTC.

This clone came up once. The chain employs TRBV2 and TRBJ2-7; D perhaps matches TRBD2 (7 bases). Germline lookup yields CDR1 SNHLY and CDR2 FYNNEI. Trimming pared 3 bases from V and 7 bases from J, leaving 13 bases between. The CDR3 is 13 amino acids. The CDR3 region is CASSERGLGEQYF. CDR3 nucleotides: TGTGCCAGCAGTGAGCGGGGGCTGGGTGAGCAGTACTTC.

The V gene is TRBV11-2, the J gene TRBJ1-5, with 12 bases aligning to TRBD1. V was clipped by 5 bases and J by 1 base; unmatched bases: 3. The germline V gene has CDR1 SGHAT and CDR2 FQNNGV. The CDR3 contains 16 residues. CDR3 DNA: TGTGCCAGCAGCCCGGGACAGGGGGCAAGCAATCAGCCCCAGCATTTT. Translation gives CASSPGQGASNQPQHF. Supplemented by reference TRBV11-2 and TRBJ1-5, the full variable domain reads EAGVAQSPRYKIIEKRQSVAFWCNPISGHATLYWYQQILGQGPKLLIQFQNNGVVDDSQLPKDRFSAERLKGVDSTLKIQPAKLEDSAVYLCASSPGQGASNQPQHFGDGTRLSIL.

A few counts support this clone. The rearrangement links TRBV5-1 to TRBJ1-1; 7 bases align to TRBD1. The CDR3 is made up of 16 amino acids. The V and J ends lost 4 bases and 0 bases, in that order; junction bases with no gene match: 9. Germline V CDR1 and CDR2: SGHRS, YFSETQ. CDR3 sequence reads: CASSLGPTGMNTEAFF. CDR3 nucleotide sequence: TGCGCCAGCAGCCTGGGACCGACAGGGATGAACACTGAAGCTTTCTTT. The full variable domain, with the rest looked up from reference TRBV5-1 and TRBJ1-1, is KAGVTQTPRYLIKTRGQQVTLSCSPISGHRSVSWYQQTPGQGLQFLFEYFSETQRNKGNFPGRFSGRQFSNSRSEMNVSTLELGDSALYLCASSLGPTGMNTEAFFGQGTRLTVV.

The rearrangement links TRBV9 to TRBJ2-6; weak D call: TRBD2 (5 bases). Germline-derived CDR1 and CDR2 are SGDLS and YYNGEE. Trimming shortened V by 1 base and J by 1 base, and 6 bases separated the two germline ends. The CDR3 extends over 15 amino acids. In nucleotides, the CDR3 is TGTGCCAGCAGCGTACTAGCATCTGGGGCCAACGTCCTGACTTTC. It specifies CASSVLASGANVLTF. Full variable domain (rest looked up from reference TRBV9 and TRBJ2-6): DSGVTQTPKHLITATGQRVTLRCSPRSGDLSVYWYQQSLDQGLQFLIQYYNGEERAKGNILERFSAQQFPDLHSELNLSSLELGDSALYFCASSVLASGANVLTFGAGSRLTVL.

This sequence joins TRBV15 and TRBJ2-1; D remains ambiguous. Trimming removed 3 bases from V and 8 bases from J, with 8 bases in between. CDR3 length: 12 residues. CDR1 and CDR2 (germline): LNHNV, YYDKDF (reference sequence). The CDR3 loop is CATSRRPDEQFF. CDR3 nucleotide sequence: TGTGCCACCAGCAGGCGTCCCGATGAGCAGTTCTTC.

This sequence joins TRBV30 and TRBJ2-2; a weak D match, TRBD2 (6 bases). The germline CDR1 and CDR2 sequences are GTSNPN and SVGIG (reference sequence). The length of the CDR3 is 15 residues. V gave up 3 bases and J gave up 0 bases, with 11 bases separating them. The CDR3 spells CAWSLGGTNTGELFF. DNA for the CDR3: TGTGCCTGGAGCCTCGGAGGGACGAACACCGGGGAGCTGTTTTTT.

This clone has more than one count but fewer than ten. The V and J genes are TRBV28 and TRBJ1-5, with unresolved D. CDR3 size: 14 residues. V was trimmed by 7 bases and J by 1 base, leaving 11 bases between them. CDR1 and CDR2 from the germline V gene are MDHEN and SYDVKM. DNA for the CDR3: TGTGCCAGCAAAAACGGGGTCAGCAATCAGCCCCAGCATTTT. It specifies CASKNGVSNQPQHF.

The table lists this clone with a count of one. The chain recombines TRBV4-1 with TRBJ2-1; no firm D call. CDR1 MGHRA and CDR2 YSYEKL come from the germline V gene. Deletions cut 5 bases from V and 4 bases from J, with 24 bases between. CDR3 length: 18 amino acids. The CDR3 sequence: CASSSRPPVEESYNEQFF. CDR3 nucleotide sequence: TGCGCCAGCAGCTCACGCCCCCCGGTTGAGGAGTCATACAATGAGCAGTTCTTC.

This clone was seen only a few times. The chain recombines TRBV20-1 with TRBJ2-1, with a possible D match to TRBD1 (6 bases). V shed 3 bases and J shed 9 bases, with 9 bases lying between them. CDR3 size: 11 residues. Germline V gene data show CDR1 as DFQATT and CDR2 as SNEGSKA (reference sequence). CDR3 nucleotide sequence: TGCAGTGCTAGCAGGGGTGGTGAGCAGTTCTTC. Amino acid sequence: CSASRGGEQFF.

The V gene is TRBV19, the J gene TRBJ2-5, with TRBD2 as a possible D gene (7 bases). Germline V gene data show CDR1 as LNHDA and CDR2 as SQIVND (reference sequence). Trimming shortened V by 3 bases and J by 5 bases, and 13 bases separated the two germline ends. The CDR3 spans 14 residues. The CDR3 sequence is CASSIGGRGETQYF. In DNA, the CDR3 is TGTGCCAGTAGTATTGGAGGGAGGGGGGAGACCCAGTACTTC.

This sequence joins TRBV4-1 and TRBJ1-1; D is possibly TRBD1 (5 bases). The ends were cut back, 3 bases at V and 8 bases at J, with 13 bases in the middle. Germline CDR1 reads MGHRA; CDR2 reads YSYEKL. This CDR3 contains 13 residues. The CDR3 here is CASSQADNEEAFF. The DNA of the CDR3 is TGCGCCAGCAGCCAGGCGGACAATGAGGAAGCTTTCTTT.

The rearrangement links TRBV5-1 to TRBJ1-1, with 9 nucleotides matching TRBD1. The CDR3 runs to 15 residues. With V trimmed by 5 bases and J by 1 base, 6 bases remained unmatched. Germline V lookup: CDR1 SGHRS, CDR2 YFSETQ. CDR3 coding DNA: TGCGCCAGCAGGAACCTGGGACAGGGGAACACTGAAGCTTTCTTT. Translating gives CASRNLGQGNTEAFF.

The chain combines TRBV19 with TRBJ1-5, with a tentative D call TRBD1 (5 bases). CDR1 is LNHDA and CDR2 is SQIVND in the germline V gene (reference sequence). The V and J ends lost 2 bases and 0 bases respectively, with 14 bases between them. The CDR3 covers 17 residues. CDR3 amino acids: CASSIYRQSYSNQPQHF. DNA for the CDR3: TGTGCCAGTAGTATATACCGACAGAGTTATAGCAATCAGCCCCAGCATTTT.